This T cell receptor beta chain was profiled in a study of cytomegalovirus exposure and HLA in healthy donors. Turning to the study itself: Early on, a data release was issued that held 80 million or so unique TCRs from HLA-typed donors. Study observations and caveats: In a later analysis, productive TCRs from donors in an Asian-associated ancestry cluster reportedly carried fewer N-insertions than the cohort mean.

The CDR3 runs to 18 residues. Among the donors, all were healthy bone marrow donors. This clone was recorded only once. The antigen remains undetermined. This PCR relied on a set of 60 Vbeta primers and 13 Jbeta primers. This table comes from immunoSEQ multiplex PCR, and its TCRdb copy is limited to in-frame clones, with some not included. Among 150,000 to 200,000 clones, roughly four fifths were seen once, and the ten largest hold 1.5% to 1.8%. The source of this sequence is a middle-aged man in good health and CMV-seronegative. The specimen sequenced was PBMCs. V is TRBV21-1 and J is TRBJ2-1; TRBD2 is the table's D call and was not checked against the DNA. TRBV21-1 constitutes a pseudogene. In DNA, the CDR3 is TGTGCCAGCAGCAAAGAGTTACGGACTTCGATCTCCTACAATGAGCAGTTCTTC. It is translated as CASSKELRTSISYNEQFF.